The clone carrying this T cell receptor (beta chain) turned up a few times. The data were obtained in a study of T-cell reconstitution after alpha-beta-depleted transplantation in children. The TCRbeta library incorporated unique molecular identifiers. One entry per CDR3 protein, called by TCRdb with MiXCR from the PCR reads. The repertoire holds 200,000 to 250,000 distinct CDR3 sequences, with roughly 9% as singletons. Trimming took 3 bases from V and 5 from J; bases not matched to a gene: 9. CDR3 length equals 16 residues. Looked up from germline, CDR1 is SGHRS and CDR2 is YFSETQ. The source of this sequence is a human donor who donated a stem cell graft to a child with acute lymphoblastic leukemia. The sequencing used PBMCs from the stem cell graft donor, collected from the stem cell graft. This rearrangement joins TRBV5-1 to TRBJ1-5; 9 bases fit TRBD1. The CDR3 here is CASSWTGVVLHQPQHF. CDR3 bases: TGCGCCAGCAGCTGGACAGGGGTGGTTCTTCATCAGCCCCAGCATTTT.